This is a list of T cell receptor beta chains from one sample in a study of blood T cell repertoires in COVID-19. TCRdb's copy holds only in-frame clones and misses some; the assay was immunoSEQ multiplex PCR. The sample includes some 300,000 clones, 88% of them seen just once. Sequenced material: PBMCs or T cells enriched from blood (not recorded which). These receptors were obtained from a woman aged 55-69 years in a cohort exposed to, infected with or recovered from COVID-19 (not recorded which). Each CDR3 is given with its conserved first and last residue. D genes are given only for firm matches. A clone size is listed for some rows: how often the clone was seen (once, few, many), or a class if it is expanded.

D gene,J gene,clone size,V gene,CDR3 DNA,CDR3 protein
TRBD2,TRBJ2-5,.,TRBV3-1/TRBV3-2,TGTGCCAGCAGCCGAAGGACTAGCGGCCAAGAGACCCAGTACTTC,CASSRRTSGQETQYF
TRBD2,TRBJ2-5,few,TRBV3-1/TRBV3-2,TGTGCCAGCAGCCAAGATTTTCTAGCGGCCCAAGAGACCCAGTACTTC,CASSQDFLAAQETQYF
.,TRBJ1-1,.,TRBV7-3,TGTGCCAGCAGCCCTCGCCCAGGGTCCACTGAAGCTTTCTTT,CASSPRPGSTEAFF
.,TRBJ2-2,.,TRBV27,.,CASSSGQGARNTGELFF
.,TRBJ1-2,.,TRBV19,TGTGCCAGTAGCCCCGACAGACCCAACTATGGCTACACCTTC,CASSPDRPNYGYTF
.,TRBJ2-3,.,TRBV5-4,TGTGCCAGCGCCAAGGACAGACGCACAGATACGCAGTATTTT,CASAKDRRTDTQYF
.,TRBJ2-2,.,TRBV5-1,TGCGCCAGCAGCACTACTTCTAGGACCGGGGAGCTGTTTTTT,CASSTTSRTGELFF
TRBD1,TRBJ1-4,once,TRBV2,TGTGCCAGCAGGATAACCGGGACAGCTAATGAAAAACTGTTTTTT,CASRITGTANEKLFF
TRBD2,TRBJ2-1,.,TRBV4-3,TGCGCCAGCAGCCTTACTAGCGGATCCTACAATGAGCAGTTCTTC,CASSLTSGSYNEQFF
.,TRBJ1-3,.,TRBV6-5,TGTGCCAGCAGTTGGACGGAGGACTCTGGAAACACCATATATTTT,CASSWTEDSGNTIYF
.,TRBJ1-4,.,TRBV15,TGTGCCACCAGCAGAGATGTCAGGGTTACAACTAATGAAAAACTGTTTTTT,CATSRDVRVTTNEKLFF
TRBD1,TRBJ2-7,.,TRBV28,TGTGCCAGCAGTGGACCGGGACAGGGGGCAGGAGAGCAGTACTTC,CASSGPGQGAGEQYF
TRBD1,TRBJ2-3,.,TRBV14,TGTGCCAGCAGCCAAGCCGGGACAGGGCCCTCCGGAAGGATGCAGTATTTT,CASSQAGTGPSGRMQYF
.,TRBJ2-7,.,TRBV6-2/TRBV6-3,TGTGCCAGCAGTGGAGGGAGCTCCTACGAGCAGTACTTC,CASSGGSSYEQYF
.,TRBJ2-7,.,TRBV18,TGTGCCAGCTCACCGCGAGTTATAGACGAGCAGTACTTC,CASSPRVIDEQYF
.,TRBJ1-6,.,TRBV19,TGTGCCAGTAGTCCCGTAACAGATAATTCACCCCTCCACTTT,CASSPVTDNSPLHF
.,TRBJ2-2,.,TRBV7-9,TGTGCCAGCAGCTCGTCTTCGAACACCGGGGAGCTGTTTTTT,CASSSSSNTGELFF
.,TRBJ1-4,.,TRBV28,TGTGCCAGCAGTTTAGGGGAGGGGGGAAAACTGTTTTTT,CASSLGEGGKLFF
.,TRBJ2-7,.,TRBV29-1,TGCAGCGTTGTTCGAGGTCGATCCTACGAGCAGTACTTC,CSVVRGRSYEQYF
TRBD1,TRBJ1-5,.,TRBV28,TGTGCCAGCAGTCCCCCGGGACAGGGGTCTCAGCCCCAGCATTTT,CASSPPGQGSQPQHF
TRBD1,TRBJ2-2,.,TRBV3-1/TRBV3-2,TGTGCCAGCAGCCAACGCTTACAGGGGGCAATCAACACCGGGGAGCTGTTTTTT,CASSQRLQGAINTGELFF
.,TRBJ2-1,.,TRBV5-1,TGCGCCAGCAGCCAGTTGGCGGGATCCTACAATGAGCAGTTCTTC,CASSQLAGSYNEQFF
TRBD1,TRBJ1-3,.,TRBV28,TGTGCCAGCAGTTTATGGGACAGGGCGAACACCATATATTTT,CASSLWDRANTIYF
.,TRBJ1-2,.,TRBV11-2,TGTGCCAGCAGCTTAGGGCACTATGGCTACACCTTC,CASSLGHYGYTF
.,TRBJ1-2,few,TRBV27,TGTGCCAGCAGTTTATTTCGGGGAAACTATGGCTACACCTTC,CASSLFRGNYGYTF
.,TRBJ1-1,.,TRBV7-2,TGTGCCAGCAGCTGGGGTGGAGGGATGGCGAACACTGAAGCTTTCTTT,CASSWGGGMANTEAFF
.,TRBJ2-7,once,TRBV19,TGTGCCAGTATGGGGGGGACATCCTCCTACGAGCAGTACTTC,CASMGGTSSYEQYF
.,TRBJ1-3,.,TRBV27,TGTGCCAGCAGTTTACGGGGTTTGGGAAACACCATATATTTT,CASSLRGLGNTIYF
.,TRBJ1-5,.,TRBV10-3,TGTGCCATCAGTCAGGGTAGCAATCAGCCCCAGCATTTT,CAISQGSNQPQHF
.,TRBJ2-1,.,TRBV7-3,TGTGCCAGCAGCTTAATCGCGGACTCTTACAATGAGCAGTTCTTC,CASSLIADSYNEQFF
.,TRBJ2-1,.,TRBV20-1,TGCAGTGCTAGTAGCCTAGCGAGCTACAATGAGCAGTTCTTC,CSASSLASYNEQFF
.,TRBJ2-5,.,TRBV11-2,TGTGCCAGCAGCTCACAAGAGACCCAGTACTTC,CASSSQETQYF
.,TRBJ2-5,.,TRBV12-3/TRBV12-4,TGTGCCAGCAGTCCAACTAGGAGGGAGACCCAGTACTTC,CASSPTRRETQYF
TRBD1,TRBJ1-2,.,TRBV30,TGTGCCTGGAGTGTTTCCAGGCAGGGGGCAGATGGCTACACCTTC,CAWSVSRQGADGYTF
.,TRBJ1-5,.,TRBV18,TGTGCCAGCTCACTAGGAGGAGGGGAGAATCAGCCCCAGCATTTT,CASSLGGGENQPQHF
TRBD2,TRBJ2-3,.,TRBV6-1,TGTGCCAGCAGTGGACCTCTGAGGGAGGGCCGGACAGATACGCAGTATTTT,CASSGPLREGRTDTQYF
TRBD1,TRBJ2-5,.,TRBV7-9,TGTGCCAGCAGCCCCGGGACCGGTGTGACAGGGGGCTTAGAGACCCAGTACTTC,CASSPGTGVTGGLETQYF
TRBD2,TRBJ2-7,.,TRBV6-2/TRBV6-3,TGTGCCAGCAGTTACTCCGGGACTAGCGGATCCTACGAGCAGTACTTC,CASSYSGTSGSYEQYF
TRBD1,TRBJ2-7,.,TRBV6-6,TGTGCCAGCAGTCCATTTTCCGGGACAGGAAAGGGCCTATACGAGCAGTACTTC,CASSPFSGTGKGLYEQYF
TRBD1,TRBJ1-2,.,TRBV29-1,TGCAGCGCTGAGGGACAGGGCTATGGCTACACCTTC,CSAEGQGYGYTF
TRBD2,TRBJ2-1,.,TRBV3-1/TRBV3-2,TGTGCCAGCAGCCAAGTCCCAGCGGGAGGGTTGAATGAGCAGTTCTTC,CASSQVPAGGLNEQFF